This T cell receptor (beta chain) was sequenced during a study of cytomegalovirus exposure and HLA in healthy donors (dated by TCRdb to the late 2010s). With respect to the entire study: An earlier analysis of around 600 of the donors reported roughly 270 Gb of sequence data and some 120 million unique TCR beta sequences from roughly 200 million T cells. HLA typing covered class I and class II loci at four-digit resolution. Among the roughly 410 genotyped donors, approximately 77% belonged to the genetic ancestry cluster associated with self-reported Caucasian donors. Alongside the repertoire data, information on donor age, sex, ethnicity and CMV serostatus was compiled. A later analysis re-analyzed previously published TCR beta repertoires from roughly 690 donors and added high-resolution HLA genotyping to study TCR occurrence patterns. An earlier analysis of 587 of the donors applied high-throughput TCR beta sequencing to assess whether each TCR beta V gene segment acted as functional or pseudogenic. Genome-wide SNP genotypes for about 65% of the 666 donors were used in a later genetic analysis, which treated that subset as a discovery cohort. Around 320 gigabases of sequencing data and approximately 85 million unique TCR sequences were included in an early release covering roughly 700 HLA-typed donors. The study combined high-throughput TCR immunosequencing, statistical association of individual TCRs with disease status, and machine learning to predict cytomegalovirus infection status. All discovery cohort repertoires had been generated using a single sequencing platform. The number of donors typed differed by locus, with roughly 620-630 for A, B, C, DRB1 and DQB1, around 500 for DQA1, approximately 570 for DPA1, and around 430 for DPB1. Rather than using new phenotypic data, the later analysis identified candidate immune exposures from TCR beta sequences and from how often those sequences occurred across donors. Using immunosequencing, the study profiled T cell repertoires from 550 to 750 subjects and related those repertoires to cytomegalovirus serostatus. Among over 350 genotyped donors of the cohort, an average of around 240,000 unique TCR beta nucleotide sequences were sequenced per donor, 15% to 20% of them non-productive. Four to six DR-DQ haplotypes were handled as single units for association and clustering, since linkage in the cohort was strong. Besides the first cohort of roughly 700 subjects, a separate validation cohort made up of 95 to 150 different subjects was used. The study aimed to test whether cataloging public T cell receptors could reveal signatures of past pathogen exposure. Broad study findings and their caveats: An association between a missense DCLRE1C variant and V-gene and J-gene trimming of TCR beta chains was found in a later genetic analysis and replicated in an independent cohort. Roughly uniform sequencing depth across donors was assumed in presence/absence analyses, although this assumption may not hold. It was suggested by the authors that the approach could potentially be generalized to other disease states and immunological phenotypes. In both the original and validation cohorts, the classifier was reported to diagnose cytomegalovirus status with high specificity and sensitivity. Immune exposure information for the cohort was limited to CMV serostatus. In a later analysis, HLA-associated TCR beta chains showed more clonal expansion and lower generation probabilities than non-associated chains that were equally common. Three of the identified cytomegalovirus-associated TCR beta chains were confirmed in vitro to be specific for cytomegalovirus antigens. Linkage disequilibrium might explain the correlated functional status among segregating V segments, but an unknown experimental factor could not be excluded. A later analysis found that TCR association rates varied across HLA loci, with DRB1 alleles showing the most associated TCRs and HLA-C alleles the fewest. HLA typing was unavailable for some donors at each locus, so association tests used only the typed subset. Strong co-occurrence of HLA alleles, especially DR and DQ, made assigning TCR associations to individual alleles difficult. At a false discovery rate of 0.05, a later analysis linked about 17,000 TCR beta sequences to specific HLA alleles. The study listed 150 to 200 TCR beta chains as associated with cytomegalovirus. Because counts were too low, about 17 rarely observed V segments, including chromosome 9 orphons, were excluded from the earlier analysis of roughly 580 of the donors. A later analysis found that most CMV-associated TCR beta chains appeared HLA-restricted, with HLA associations seemingly driven largely by CMV exposure. Most TCR sequences were seen in very few donors, while some public TCRs were found in many individuals. Some IMGT-functional V segments, including TRBV6-2 and TRBV6-3, could not be told apart with the 87-base-pair reads, so those segments were excluded. The cohort was sequenced for TCR beta chains only, and without alpha or paired-chain data the features that could be detected were limited. The sequencing pipeline was judged likely to have produced a cluster of highly shared sequence variants as a technical artifact. A later genetic analysis reported fewer N-insertions in productive TCRs among donors in an Asian-associated ancestry cluster than the 666-donor mean. In an earlier analysis of about 600 of the donors, most TCR beta V segments appeared in productive rearrangements about 87% or about 30% of the time, broadly matching IMGT annotations. A further reported finding was that TCR beta sequences accurately predicted the HLA-A and HLA-B alleles for most subjects in the first cohort. A later analysis reported that several top co-occurrence clusters appeared linked to parvovirus B19, influenza, CMV and Epstein-Barr virus.

In total, fewer than 750 healthy bone marrow donors made up the cohort. At the time of sampling, all cohort members were nominally healthy, though unrecorded immune exposures were likely present. The donor was CMV seropositive and was included in the group of some 290 seropositive cohort members. A peripheral blood sample was provided by each donor, and peripheral blood mononuclear cells were used for TCR beta sequencing. The Qiagen DNeasy Blood Extraction Kit was used to extract genomic DNA from the blood cell samples. This clone occurred once. Which antigen it targets is not known. No much larger clonotype is one base removed from it; base qualities were not supplied. Per the germline V gene, MGHRA is the CDR1 and YSYEKL is the CDR2. From its cysteine to its phenylalanine, the CDR3 spans 13 amino acids. The retained sequence is limited to the CDR3, 39 bases, with the frame set at the first base. The germline V and J ends show losses of 8 bases and 2 bases respectively, and no gene match explains 5 bases of the junction.

Libraries were constructed by the immunoSEQ multiplex PCR assay. For the multiplex PCR, a mixture combining 60 forward primers for TCR Vbeta segments and 13 reverse primers for TCR Jbeta segments was used. The CDR3 region of rearranged TCR beta genes was amplified from genomic DNA by a multiplex PCR assay. Amplified TCR beta libraries were sequenced as 87-base-pair reads on the Illumina HiSeq System. Processing in the source paper ran as follows. A later analysis tallied some 79 million unique TCR beta chains across the roughly 610 repertoires, and roughly 11 million of those chains were shared by two or more donors. Raw reads were error-corrected and collapsed into unique sequences with a nearest-neighbor algorithm that merged closely related sequences to remove PCR and sequencing errors. Alignment of CDR3 sequences to IMGT reference sequences was used to assign V, D and J gene segments. For a sequence to be retained, at least a six-nucleotide match to both a V gene segment and a J gene segment was required. A rearrangement was called productive if the CDR3 had no stop codons and remained in frame with V and J, and every other rearrangement was called non-productive. Following IMGT convention, CDR3 was defined as the stretch from the second conserved V-encoded cysteine up to the conserved J-encoded phenylalanine. In an earlier analysis of more than 550 of the donors, sequences lacking an unambiguous match to a single V gene segment were excluded. In an earlier analysis of 587 of the donors, a V segment was called functional when productive rearrangements were above 56.7%, and segregating when the standard deviation between donors exceeded 5%. A statistical classification framework was developed to diagnose cytomegalovirus status using the catalog of TCR beta chain sequences. In a later analysis, TCR nucleotide sequences were compared against IMGT/GENE-DB human TR gene sequences so that V and J genes could be assigned. In a later analysis, CDR3 sequences and most-parsimonious VDJ recombination scenarios were assigned using the TCRdist pipeline. In a later analysis, every TCR beta chain was defined by the combination of its CDR3 amino acid sequence and its V-gene family, and reads without a unique V-gene family were dropped. As a way to deal with suspected cross-contamination and a sequencing artifact, a later analysis dropped 450 to 700 nucleotide sequences that were highly shared and had low generation probability. In a later analysis, a clonal expansion index was calculated for each public chain from normalized within-repertoire ranks of inferred template counts. In a later analysis, generation probabilities were computed using a VDJ recombination model fitted to out-of-frame rearrangements, and the results were checked against IGoR. Hypergeometric tests were used in a later analysis to score TCR-TCR, TCR-HLA and TCR-CMV co-occurrence, with a repertoire-size bias correction applied to the TCR pairs. A later analysis estimated false discovery rates by permuting HLA or CMV assignments 20 times. In a later analysis, co-occurring TCRs were grouped using DBSCAN, with TCRdist sequence similarity added in when clustering inside HLA-allele-positive subsets. Repertoires with fewer than 30,000 or more than 120,000 public chains, plus five repertoires with anomalous nucleotide sharing, were excluded from co-occurrence clustering. TCRdb stores this immuneACCESS table with in-frame sequences only. Part of the clones is absent; in the studies checked, under half of the shortfall reflects unresolved V genes, and no reason is known for the rest. The D gene and trimming were derived from the DNA, and the V and J assignments and clone size from that table. This sample lists about 140,000 clones; 75% to 85% were detected once. The ten top clones hold over 2% of the sample.

Recombination connected TRBV4-1 to TRBJ1-1, and 7 junctional nucleotides match TRBD1. This sequence originates from a woman under 30 in good health and CMV-seropositive. The material sequenced was PBMCs. In nucleotides, the sequence is TGCGCCAGCTCCAGGGGGACAAACACTGAAGCTTTCTTT. The translation is CASSRGTNTEAFF.